Following are 29 T cell receptor beta chains from one sample sequenced in a study of blood T cell repertoires in COVID-19. Only in-frame clones appear in the TCRdb table, and some are missing; sequencing was by immunoSEQ multiplex PCR. Seen here are about 240,000 clones, over 75% observed once, and the top ten hold approximately 1.8%. Sequencing input: peripheral blood. The origin of the receptors is a man between 25 and 39 years old who had recovered from COVID-19.

This chain joins TRBV9 and TRBJ1-2; maybe TRBD1 (5 bases). The germline CDR1 and CDR2 sequences are SGDLS and YYNGEE. The CDR3 contains 15 residues. Deletions cut 0 bases from V and 5 bases from J, with 14 bases between. CDR3 nucleotide sequence: TGTGCCAGCAGCGTAGCTGGAGACAGTGCTTATGGCTACACCTTC. This sequence encodes CASSVAGDSAYGYTF. Looking up the rest from reference TRBV9 and TRBJ1-2 gives the full variable domain: DSGVTQTPKHLITATGQRVTLRCSPRSGDLSVYWYQQSLDQGLQFLIQYYNGEERAKGNILERFSAQQFPDLHSELNLSSLELGDSALYFCASSVAGDSAYGYTFGSGTRLTVV.

V usage is TRBV18 and J usage is TRBJ1-4; 7 nucleotides line up with TRBD1. The germline V gene has CDR1 KGHSH and CDR2 LQKENI. Trimming cost V 3 bases and J 4 bases; bases outside gene matches: 2. The CDR3 loop spans 14 amino acids. Written as DNA, the CDR3 is TGTGCCAGCTCACCGAACAGGGGTAATGAAAAACTGTTTTTT. Protein sequence: CASSPNRGNEKLFF.

A few counts support this clone. The chain links TRBV14 to TRBJ2-3; 8 bases fit TRBD1. This CDR3 is 12 amino acids long. V shed 4 bases and J 9 bases; nucleotides not matched to a gene: 3. Germline V lookup: CDR1 SGHDN, CDR2 FVKESK. Written as DNA, the CDR3 is TGTGCCAGCAGCCCGACAGGGGTCACGCAGTATTTT. Translation gives CASSPTGVTQYF.

V and J are TRBV15 and TRBJ2-7, with a tentative D call TRBD2 (5 bases). Trimming removed 0 bases at V and 7 bases at J, with 10 bases between. This CDR3 has 13 residues. Germline CDR1 and CDR2: LNHNV and YYDKDF (reference sequence). In DNA, the CDR3 is TGTGCCACCAGCAGAGATCGAGGGAGAGAGCAGTACTTC. It codes for CATSRDRGREQYF.

Points on this clone: The germline gene is not matched at one end of the junction; a read error may be the cause. J is TRBJ1-2 and V is TRBV18; TRBD1 aligns across 7 bases. The germline V gene has CDR1 KGHSH and CDR2 LQKENI. The CDR3 length is 13 residues. CDR3 sequence: CASSPQGTDGYTF. The CDR3 DNA is TGTGCCAGCTCTCCACAAGGGACAGATGGCTACACCTTC.

The chain recombines TRBV11-2 with TRBJ1-1, with D maybe TRBD1 (5 bases). The CDR3 loop spans 11 amino acids. Germline assignment: CDR1 SGHAT and CDR2 FQNNGV. V lost 5 bases and J lost 8, with 9 bases in between. CDR3 sequence: CASSAGHEAFF. The CDR3 DNA follows: TGTGCCAGCAGCGCCGGACACGAAGCTTTCTTT.

This clone has a single count. The chain has TRBV6-5 and TRBJ2-7; tentatively, D is TRBD1 (6 bases). CDR1 and CDR2 (germline): MNHEY, SVGAGI. V shed 4 bases and J shed 2 bases, with 15 bases lying between them. The CDR3 has 15 residues. CDR3 amino acids: CASSFDRTPPYEQYV. Written as DNA, the CDR3 is TGTGCCAGCAGTTTTGACAGGACACCCCCCTACGAGCAGTACGTC.

V and J are TRBV28 and TRBJ2-2, with D possibly matching TRBD1 (5 bases). V gave up 2 bases and J gave up 1 base, with 8 bases separating them. Germline V gene lookup returns CDR1 MDHEN and CDR2 SYDVKM. The CDR3 length is 15 residues. The CDR3 DNA reads as TGTGCCAGCAGTTTACAGGGCTGGAACACCGGGGAGCTGTTTTTT. This translates into CASSLQGWNTGELFF.

This clone is a singleton in its sample. V and J are TRBV5-5 and TRBJ2-7; tentative D call: TRBD1 (6 bases). The germline CDR1 and CDR2 sequences are SGHKS and YYEKEE (reference sequence). V was trimmed by 4 bases and J by 1 base, leaving 9 bases between them. This CDR3 is built from 13 residues. The CDR3 bases are TGTGCCAGCAGCACCGACAGGTCCTACGAGCAGTACGTC. As protein: CASSTDRSYEQYV.

V and J are TRBV6-5 and TRBJ1-5, with TRBD1 identical over 7 bases. J lost 6 bases, V lost 4 bases, and 6 bases had no gene match. CDR3 size: 14 residues. Germline lookup yields CDR1 MNHEY and CDR2 SVGAGI. CDR3 region: CASSSYRGGQPQHF. As DNA, the CDR3 is TGTGCCAGCAGTTCTTACAGGGGTGGTCAGCCCCAGCATTTT.

The V and J genes are TRBV7-9 and TRBJ2-7; TRBD1 is a possible D gene (5 bases). Trimming removed 4 bases from V and 0 bases from J, with 19 bases in between. Germline CDR1 SEHNR, CDR2 FQNEAQ (reference sequence). This CDR3 region has 17 residues. The CDR3 loop reads CASSSPLGDERSYEQYF. CDR3 nucleotide sequence: TGTGCCAGCAGCTCCCCTCTAGGGGATGAACGCTCCTACGAGCAGTACTTC.

Turning to this clone: The germline gene is not matched at one end of the junction; a read error may be the cause. The genes are TRBV3-1 (or the pseudogene TRBV3-2) and TRBJ1-1; 10 nucleotides align to TRBD1. Germline loops: CDR1 LGHDT, CDR2 YNNKEL (reference sequence). The CDR3 runs 13 residues. For the CDR3, the DNA is TGTGCCAGCAGCAATCGACAGGGGGCTAAAGCCCGGTTT. This codes for CASSNRQGAKARF.

The rearrangement uses TRBV6-4 and TRBJ2-2; no definite D call. V was cut by 0 bases and J by 7 bases, with 6 bases left in between. This CDR3 is 13 amino acids long. CDR1 and CDR2 (germline): MRHNA, SNTAGT. CDR3 DNA: TGTGCCAGCAGTGACTCGCAGTACGGGGAGCTGTTTTTT. It codes for CASSDSQYGELFF.

The chain links TRBV12-3 or TRBV12-4 to TRBJ2-2, with a possible D match to TRBD2 (6 bases). The CDR3 length is 13 residues. V was cut by 9 bases and J by 4 bases, with 12 bases left in between. The CDR3 DNA reads as TGTGCCAGTGGGGGGAGGCCCACCGGGGAGCTGTTTTTT. Translated: CASGGRPTGELFF.

The V and J genes are TRBV29-1 and TRBJ1-1; D remains ambiguous. V gave up 5 bases and J gave up 5 bases, with 6 bases separating them. Germline CDR1 is SQVTM and CDR2 is ANQGSEA. CDR3 length: 10 residues. CDR3 protein: CSVSTTEAFF. CDR3 nucleotide sequence: TGCAGCGTTTCGACTACTGAAGCTTTCTTT.

V is TRBV25-1 and J is TRBJ2-5, with 9 bases that match TRBD2. The CDR3 totals 16 residues. Germline V lookup: CDR1 MGHDK, CDR2 SYGVNS. The V segment lost 7 bases and the J segment 3 bases; nucleotides outside the gene matches: 12. CDR3: CASTMGRGGREETQYF. The CDR3 region has the DNA TGTGCCAGCACCATGGGGCGGGGGGGCAGGGAAGAGACCCAGTACTTC.

The J gene is TRBJ2-1, the V gene TRBV11-2, with TRBD1 as a possible D gene (6 bases). The CDR3 loop spans 15 amino acids. Trimming shortened V by 5 bases and J by 4 bases, and 15 bases separated the two germline ends. CDR1 is SGHAT and CDR2 is FQNNGV in the germline V gene. DNA for the CDR3: TGTGCCAGCAGCGACACGGGTCAGGGGTACAATGAGCAGTTCTTC. This gives the protein CASSDTGQGYNEQFF.

The genes are TRBV27 and TRBJ1-4; 7 bases are a match to TRBD1. The CDR3 is 13 residues long. With V trimmed by 2 bases and J by 7 bases, 1 base remained unmatched. Germline CDR1 and CDR2: MNHEY and SMNVEV (reference sequence). CDR3 sequence: CASSLQGVEKLFF. DNA for the CDR3: TGTGCCAGCAGTTTACAGGGGGTTGAAAAACTGTTTTTT.

The count of this clone is one. The chain combines TRBV7-3 with TRBJ2-3; the D gene is possibly TRBD1 (5 bases). Germline V gene data show CDR1 as SGHTA and CDR2 as FQGTGA. Trimming took off 5 bases at V and 6 bases at J, with 15 bases between the two ends. This CDR3 has 14 amino acids. This CDR3 reads CASSLSGAADTQYF. In nucleotides, the CDR3 is TGTGCCAGCAGCCTAAGTGGGGCGGCGGATACGCAGTATTTT.

A word on this clone: Germline is not matched at one junction end, which may reflect a read error. The V and J genes are TRBV5-1 and TRBJ2-5; tentative D call: TRBD1 (5 bases). The CDR3 contains 15 residues. In germline, CDR1 is SGHRS, CDR2 YFSETQ. As DNA, the CDR3 is TGCGCCAGCAGCTTATTCGACAGAGACCAAGGGACCCAGTACTTC. Translated, it gives CASSLFDRDQGTQYF.

This rearrangement joins TRBV6-6 to TRBJ1-4, with TRBD1 as a possible D gene (5 bases). The CDR3 has 15 residues. V was shortened by 9 bases and J by 0 bases, with 14 bases between the two germline ends. In germline, CDR1 is MNHNY, CDR2 SVGAGI (reference sequence). The CDR3 coding sequence is TGTGCCAGTTCGAGACAGCCAGCAACTAATGAAAAACTGTTTTTT. Its translation is CASSRQPATNEKLFF.

The chain has TRBV7-2 and TRBJ2-3; D perhaps matches TRBD2 (5 bases). Germline V CDR1 and CDR2: SGHTA, FQGNSA. The CDR3 covers 17 residues. The V gene lost 5 bases and the J gene lost 2 bases, with 20 bases spanning the gap. In DNA form, the CDR3 reads TGTGCCAGCAGCGTTAGAGGGTCCCACTCATTCACAGATACGCAGTATTTT. Translating gives CASSVRGSHSFTDTQYF.

This chain connects TRBV19 to TRBJ1-1; no firm D call. The germline gives CDR1 LNHDA, CDR2 SQIVND (reference sequence). CDR3 size: 11 residues. Trimming stripped 10 bases from V and 4 bases from J, with 10 bases between. CDR3 region: CATFFGTEAFF. The DNA of the CDR3 is TGTGCCACCTTCTTCGGCACTGAAGCTTTCTTT.

The rearrangement uses TRBV10-3 and TRBJ2-1; the match to TRBD2 covers 13 bases. The CDR3 consists of 24 residues. V dropped 2 bases and J dropped 0; count of bases not matched to a gene: 22. Germline V gene lookup returns CDR1 ENHRY and CDR2 SYGVKD. The CDR3 protein is CAISEPPRIGTSGVSINSYNEQFF. The DNA of the CDR3 is TGTGCCATCAGTGAGCCCCCTCGAATCGGGACTAGCGGGGTTTCAATCAACTCCTACAATGAGCAGTTCTTC.

This clone was observed a handful of times. This rearrangement joins TRBV6-6 to TRBJ1-1; 7 bases line up with TRBD1. The CDR3 has 14 amino acids. J lost 3 bases, V lost 6 bases, and 7 bases had no gene match. Looked up from germline, CDR1 is MNHNY and CDR2 is SVGAGI (reference sequence). The DNA of the CDR3 is TGTGCCAGCAGAGAACGACAGGGTGACACTGAAGCTTTCTTT. Protein sequence: CASRERQGDTEAFF.

The genes are TRBV18 and TRBJ1-6, with D possibly being TRBD1 (6 bases). CDR3 size: 14 residues. The germline V and J ends were trimmed by 2 bases and 7 bases, with 9 bases remaining between them. The germline gives CDR1 KGHSH, CDR2 LQKENI. The CDR3 DNA follows: TGTGCCAGCTCACCAAGCCAGGGGAATTCACCCCTCCACTTT. Its protein is CASSPSQGNSPLHF.

This clone occurred once. The chain employs TRBV19 and TRBJ1-2, with a weak D call TRBD1 (6 bases). Per germline, CDR1 LNHDA and CDR2 SQIVND (reference sequence). Between the trimmed V and J ends, which lost 5 bases and 4 bases, there was a span of 14 bases. The CDR3 runs 14 residues. The CDR3: CASSLLDRSYGYTF. DNA of the CDR3: TGTGCCAGTAGTCTACTAGACAGGAGCTATGGCTACACCTTC.

This clone was seen once. The chain uses TRBV20-1 and TRBJ1-1; weak D call: TRBD1 (5 bases). CDR3 length: 11 residues. The V and J ends lost 0 bases and 6 bases respectively, with 5 bases between them. Germline V CDR1 and CDR2: DFQATT, SNEGSKA (reference sequence). This CDR3 is CSAREQAEAFF. Here the CDR3 DNA reads TGCAGTGCTAGAGAACAGGCTGAAGCTTTCTTT.

This clone was counted only a few times. CDR3 residues: CASSEQGRGYEQYF. CDR3 coding DNA: TGCGCCAGCAGCGAACAGGGACGGGGCTACGAGCAGTACTTC. This sequence joins TRBV5-1 and TRBJ2-7; tentatively, D is TRBD1 (6 bases). Germline V gives CDR1 SGHRS, CDR2 YFSETQ. CDR3 length equals 14 residues. Trimming pared 4 bases from V and 3 bases from J, leaving 14 bases between.